This TCR beta chain was retrieved from a study of blood T cells in healthy people across ages (dated by TCRdb to the mid-2010s). Context from the whole study: Template switching captured roughly one uniquely barcoded TCR beta cDNA molecule per two T cells in model experiments. Using deep sequencing normalized with unique cDNA molecular identifiers, the study measured how TCR beta repertoire diversity changes with age. Donors were grouped into four age groups: young (average roughly 16 years), middle-aged (roughly 40), aged (approximately 67) and long-lived (over 80). To avoid experimental bias, donors of different ages were distributed randomly across sequencing lanes. Using the same blood draw, the study looked at two additional independent replicas of 1 million unique cDNA reads for two donors, one aged 18 to 30 and the other aged 80 or older. Results the study describes overall, beyond this receptor: Since profiling was done on bulk unsorted PBMCs, naive and antigen-experienced compartments could not be conclusively compared. A strong correlation was found between observed TCR beta diversity and the percentage of naive T cells measured by flow cytometry. Observed TCR beta diversity per million T cells fell roughly linearly with age, and a significant reduction was already apparent by age around 44. The long-lived group showed more naive CD4+ T cells, fewer expanded clones and increased TCR diversity than the aged group, suggesting age selection. Estimates of total diversity based on one million sequenced T cells were considered lower bounds and underestimates. The CMV infection status of donors was not known, potentially confounding age-related changes in expanded clonotypes.

Receptors were amplified or captured by 5' RACE. Instrument on record: Illumina HiSeq 2500. A second PCR of roughly 6 to 11 cycles was run with a J-beta primer mix and a sample-barcoded 5' primer. A unique molecular identifier was introduced onto each TCR beta cDNA molecule by a template-switch 5' adaptor carrying 12 random nucleotides. Each sample yielded at least 2.5 million CDR3-containing paired-end reads. First-strand cDNA synthesis was performed from all RNA using the Mint cDNA synthesis kit, with priming by a TRBC-specific oligonucleotide. After uracil-DNA glycosylase treatment, a first 18-cycle PCR used universal primers M1SS and BC2_uni_R on all cDNA. Per the original workflow: Each sample was normalized by randomly selecting 1 million high-quality reads, each carrying a distinct molecular identifier. Reads sharing molecular identifiers were discarded rather than binned into consensus sequences. MiTCR, set to a Q25 quality threshold and the strictest error-elimination algorithm, was used for CDR3 identification, clonotype clustering and error correction. A nonparametric unseen species model with Euler transformation was used to estimate a lower bound on total TCR beta diversity. Clones were called with MiXCR by TCRdb after fastp trimmed the public reads at Q25, and only in-frame beta chains were retained. Every CDR3 protein is listed once, alongside the most common genes and DNA of its rows. For this entry, the V and J calls and clone size follow TCRdb and not the study's own pipeline. Within this sample are about 1.8 million distinct CDR3 sequences, with around 50% of them counted one time only. The ten most abundant clones make up around 2.1% of the sample.

This clonotype was seen a handful of times. The antigen it binds to is not known. No base quality information exists; no much larger clone differs at one position. Donors were around 37 systemically healthy Caucasian individuals from Russia aged roughly 6 to 100 years. Each donor gave roughly 11 milliliters of peripheral blood, drawn into EDTA-treated Vacutainer tubes. Ficoll-Paque density-gradient centrifugation was used to isolate PBMCs, with at least 6.5 million per sample. Total RNA, at least 6 micrograms per sample, was extracted from PBMCs with Trizol reagent. Naive CD45RAhigh/CD27high T cell percentages were measured by flow cytometry on a PBMC aliquot from every donor. Measured from the cysteine to the phenylalanine, the CDR3 is 15 residues long. The sequence is cut down to CDR3 DNA, 45 bases in frame from base 1. Based on the germline V gene, the CDR1 and CDR2 sequences are MNHEY and SVGEGT.

The chain is made from TRBV6-2 or TRBV6-3 and TRBJ2-4; 9 nucleotides in the junction match TRBD1. Near its end, the DNA agrees better with TRBJ2-5, so the J call may be wrong. Sequenced input: blood. The sequence was obtained from a woman aged 40 to 49 in good health. The CDR3 in this case is CASSEGQGGMETQYF. The bases read TGTGCCAGCAGTGAGGGACAGGGAGGGATGGAGACCCAGTACTTC.